A single sample gave rise to the 23 T cell receptor beta chains below, sequenced in a study of blood T cell repertoires in COVID-19. Sequencing used immunoSEQ multiplex PCR; TCRdb keeps in-frame clones, though not all of them. The sample yields approximately 190,000 clones, about 80% seen once. Source material: peripheral blood. These receptors were taken from a man between 60 and 75 years old with acute or convalescent COVID-19.

This chain connects TRBV24-1 to TRBJ2-5, with D uncertain. The germline V gene encodes CDR1 KGHDR and CDR2 SFDVKD. The CDR3 consists of 13 residues. Trimming left V 4 bases short and J 5 bases short, with 10 bases between. The DNA of the CDR3 is TGTGCCACCAGTGACCCCCTGGCCGAGACCCAGTACTTC. Its protein product is CATSDPLAETQYF.

This clone occurred many times. The CDR3 DNA is TGTGCCAGCAGTTCGACAGGGACTAATGAAAAACTGTTTTTT. Translated: CASSSTGTNEKLFF. The gene calls are TRBV6-5 and TRBJ1-4; 7 nucleotides align to TRBD1. This CDR3 spans 14 amino acids. CDR1 and CDR2 from the germline V gene are MNHEY and SVGAGI. V was pared by 4 bases and J by 2 bases, with 1 base of the junction left unmatched.

This clone occurred a few times. The chain recombines TRBV4-3 with TRBJ2-7; TRBD2 might be the D (7 bases). Trimming pared 4 bases from V and 4 bases from J, leaving 14 bases between. CDR1 and CDR2 from the germline V gene are LGHNA and YSLEER. CDR3 length: 14 amino acids. The CDR3 DNA is TGCGCCAGCAGCCTAGGAGAGGGGGGGTACGAGCAGTACTTC. This sequence encodes CASSLGEGGYEQYF.

This chain joins TRBV19 and TRBJ2-3; no definite D call. The germline gives CDR1 LNHDA, CDR2 SQIVND (reference sequence). The V end lost 4 bases, the J end lost 3 bases, and 8 bases lay between the germline ends. This CDR3 is 13 amino acids long. CDR3: CASSTGRTDTQYF. The CDR3 DNA reads as TGTGCCAGTAGTACGGGTAGGACAGATACGCAGTATTTT. Looking up the rest from reference TRBV19 and TRBJ2-3 gives the full variable domain: DGGITQSPKYLFRKEGQNVTLSCEQNLNHDAMYWYRQDPGQGLRLIYYSQIVNDFQKGDIAEGYSVSREKKESFPLTVTSAQKNPTAFYLCASSTGRTDTQYFGPGTRLTVL.

The rearrangement joins TRBV6-6 to TRBJ2-3, with 7 bases fitting TRBD1. CDR1 is MNHNY and CDR2 is SVGAGI in the germline V gene (reference sequence). The CDR3 is made up of 15 amino acids. Trimming cost V 6 bases and J 5 bases; bases outside gene matches: 11. The CDR3 nucleotides read TGTGCCAGCAGCCCCAGACGAGGGGGCGAAGATACGCAGTATTTT. Residues: CASSPRRGGEDTQYF.

The chain is built from TRBV7-2 and TRBJ2-7; 10 nucleotides match TRBD2. This CDR3 contains 14 residues. The germline CDR1 and CDR2 sequences are SGHTA and FQGNSA. The J segment lost 2 bases and the V segment lost 3 bases, leaving 1 base of the junction unmatched. CDR3 DNA: TGTGCCAGCAGCTTCAGCGGGAGGGCCTACGAGCAGTACTTC. This encodes CASSFSGRAYEQYF. Using reference TRBV7-2 and TRBJ2-7 for the parts outside the CDR3, the full variable domain is GAGVSQSPSNKVTEKGKDVELRCDPISGHTALYWYRQSLGQGLEFLIYFQGNSAPDKSGLPSDRFSAERTGGSVSTLTIQRTQQEDSAVYLCASSFSGRAYEQYFGPGTRLTVT.

This rearrangement joins TRBV6-5 to TRBJ1-1, with D hard to call. Looked up from germline, CDR1 is MNHEY and CDR2 is SVGAGI. V dropped 6 bases and J dropped 1 base, with 6 bases sitting between them. This CDR3 region has 12 residues. DNA for the CDR3: TGTGCCAGCAGCCCAGGGAACACTGAAGCTTTCTTT. Translation gives CASSPGNTEAFF.

This chain connects TRBV5-8 to TRBJ2-7; D gene unclear. The V gene lost 4 bases and the J gene lost 5 bases, with 7 bases spanning the gap. The CDR3 length is 11 residues. Germline CDR1 and CDR2: SGHTS and YDEGEE. In nucleotides, the CDR3 is TGTGCCAGCAGCCCCGTTCACGAGCAGTACTTC. It codes for CASSPVHEQYF.

The chain recombines TRBV6-1 with TRBJ2-1; D remains unclear. The germline V gene has CDR1 MNHNS and CDR2 SASEGT. The V gene lost 3 bases and the J gene lost 4 bases, with 13 bases spanning the gap. This CDR3 comprises 15 residues. CDR3 residues: CASSEGPVDYNEQFF. CDR3 nucleotides: TGTGCCAGCAGTGAGGGCCCTGTGGATTACAATGAGCAGTTCTTC.

The J gene is TRBJ2-5, the V gene TRBV7-2; D remains unclear. This CDR3 has 11 amino acids. Germline CDR1 reads SGHTA; CDR2 reads FQGNSA. Trimming took off 2 bases at V and 5 bases at J, with 3 bases between the two ends. The CDR3: CASSLYETQYF. In DNA form, the CDR3 reads TGTGCCAGCAGCTTATATGAGACCCAGTACTTC.

This sequence joins TRBV20-1 and TRBJ1-1, with a weak D call TRBD1 (5 bases). Germline values: CDR1 DFQATT, CDR2 SNEGSKA (reference sequence). The V end lost 3 bases, the J end lost 0 bases, and 14 bases lay between the germline ends. This CDR3 contains 15 residues. The CDR3 nucleotides read TGCAGTGCTAGTAGGGGAGGGGCCATGAACACTGAAGCTTTCTTT. Translating gives CSASRGGAMNTEAFF.

The gene calls are TRBV27 and TRBJ2-4, with 9 positions matching TRBD1. The CDR3 is made up of 16 amino acids. From germline, CDR1 is MNHEY and CDR2 SMNVEV (reference sequence). J gave up 3 bases and V 5 bases, and 8 bases lay outside the gene matches. As DNA, the CDR3 is TGTGCCAGCAGTCTGCTCGGGGACAGGGACAAAAACATTCAGTACTTC. This translates into CASSLLGDRDKNIQYF.

This clone was counted between two and nine times. The chain uses TRBV18 and TRBJ2-2, with a weak D call TRBD1 (6 bases). The germline gives CDR1 KGHSH, CDR2 LQKENI. There are 13 residues in the CDR3. The V end was cut by 4 bases, the J end by 3 bases, with 6 bases between. The CDR3 DNA reads TGTGCCAGCTCACGGACAGACACCGGGGAGCTGTTTTTT. Protein product: CASSRTDTGELFF.

This clone occurred once. The rearrangement joins TRBV7-3 to TRBJ2-1; 14 bases align to TRBD2. The CDR3 is 15 residues long. The ends lost 4 bases at V and 10 bases at J; junction bases unmatched: 6. Germline values: CDR1 SGHTA, CDR2 FQGTGA. The CDR3 protein is CASSSPGLAGVEQFF. The CDR3 DNA reads as TGTGCCAGCAGCTCTCCGGGACTAGCGGGGGTGGAGCAGTTCTTC.

This chain uses TRBV3-1 (or the pseudogene TRBV3-2) with TRBJ2-2; tentative D call: TRBD1 (6 bases). Germline V gene sequence: CDR1 LGHDT, CDR2 YNNKEL (reference sequence). The V end lost 4 bases, the J end lost 3 bases, and 15 bases lay between the germline ends. The CDR3 runs to 16 residues. As DNA, the CDR3 is TGTGCCAGCAGCCTCAAACAGGGTTCGGACACCGGGGAGCTGTTTTTT. It translates to CASSLKQGSDTGELFF.

V gene TRBV15 combines with J gene TRBJ2-3; D is unclear. The CDR3 loop spans 15 amino acids. The germline gives CDR1 LNHNV, CDR2 YYDKDF (reference sequence). Between the trimmed V and J ends, which lost 0 bases and 2 bases, there was a span of 9 bases. The chain's CDR3 is CATSRDSFSTDTQYF. CDR3 in DNA: TGTGCCACCAGCAGAGACTCTTTTTCCACAGATACGCAGTATTTT.

The chain uses TRBV7-6 and TRBJ2-3, with TRBD2 matching over 12 bases. Trimming cost V 4 bases and J 4 bases; bases outside gene matches: 6. CDR1 and CDR2 (germline): SGHVS, FNYEAQ. The CDR3 extends over 16 amino acids. The CDR3 loop reads CASSSWTSGKADTQYF. For the CDR3, the DNA is TGTGCCAGCAGCTCATGGACTAGCGGGAAGGCAGATACGCAGTATTTT.

J is TRBJ1-1 and V is TRBV7-3; 8 bases match TRBD1. The V gene's germline CDR1 is SGHTA and CDR2 FQGTGA. The CDR3 consists of 13 residues. The V segment lost 4 bases and the J segment 8 bases; nucleotides outside the gene matches: 6. In DNA, the CDR3 is TGTGCCAGCAGCTGGGGACAGGCCGGAGAAGCTTTCTTT. Protein product: CASSWGQAGEAFF.

The rearrangement joins TRBV19 to TRBJ2-2; weak D call: TRBD1 (5 bases). CDR1 and CDR2 (germline): LNHDA, SQIVND (reference sequence). This CDR3 spans 16 amino acids. V gave up 2 bases and J gave up 1 base, with 11 bases separating them. This CDR3 reads CASSIRARVNTGELFF. CDR3 coding DNA: TGTGCCAGTAGTATACGAGCCAGGGTGAACACCGGGGAGCTGTTTTTT.

This clone was detected only a few times. The chain links TRBV7-9 to TRBJ2-1; 13 bases fit TRBD2. The CDR3 runs 15 residues. Germline assignment: CDR1 SEHNR and CDR2 FQNEAQ (reference sequence). Germline trimming cut 5 bases from V and 5 bases from J; bases unmatched to any gene: 3. The CDR3 nucleotides are TGTGCCAGCAGCATAGGGACTAGCGGGGACAATGAGCAGTTCTTC. It codes for CASSIGTSGDNEQFF.

V usage is TRBV6-5 and J usage is TRBJ2-3; D unresolved. This CDR3 is built from 12 residues. Germline CDR1 is MNHEY and CDR2 is SVGAGI. Trimming cost V 6 bases and J 0 bases, with 4 bases left between them. CDR3 residues: CASSPSTDTQYF. The CDR3 nucleotides are TGTGCCAGCAGCCCGAGCACAGATACGCAGTATTTT.

The chain carries TRBV11-2 and TRBJ1-4, with D hard to call. Trimming took off 4 bases at V and 16 bases at J, with 16 bases between the two ends. The CDR3 runs to 12 residues. Germline loops: CDR1 SGHAT, CDR2 FQNNGV. CDR3: CASSYTEGSRFF. The DNA of the CDR3 is TGTGCCAGCAGCTACACTGAGGGCAGTCGGTTTTTT.

The chain carries TRBV24-1 and TRBJ2-1; D remains unclear. This CDR3 comprises 12 residues. Per the germline V gene, CDR1 is KGHDR and CDR2 is SFDVKD. Trimming left V 4 bases short and J 8 bases short, with 8 bases between. Here the CDR3 reads CATSDPDHEQFF. In nucleotides, the CDR3 is TGTGCCACCAGTGACCCAGATCATGAGCAGTTCTTC.